The 25 T cell receptor beta chains in this list originate from one sample, sequenced in a study of T cells in Graves' hyperthyroidism and ophthalmopathy. RNA transcripts were the template for amplifying TCR beta CDR3 regions. When the TCR CDR3 underwent first-round RT-PCR, the HTBI primer set was used. TCRdb passed the multiplex PCR reads through MiXCR, listing each CDR3 protein once. Here the sample spans some 560,000 distinct CDR3 sequences, approximately 15% being singletons. The sequenced sample consisted of blood. These receptors all stem from a woman between 35 and 50 years old with Graves' hyperthyroidism.

This clonotype has ten or more counts. The chain links TRBV11-3 to TRBJ2-7; TRBD2 agrees at 9 bases. The V segment lost 2 bases and the J segment 6 bases; nucleotides outside the gene matches: 8. Germline V CDR1 and CDR2: SGHNT, YENEEA. This CDR3 is built from 15 residues. The CDR3 bases are TGTGCCAGCAGCTTATGGGCTAGCGGGGAGCTCGAGCAGTACTTC. This codes for CASSLWASGELEQYF.

This clonotype has ten or more counts. The V and J genes are TRBV20-1 and TRBJ2-3; TRBD2 matches 10 bases. V trimming: 6 bases; J trimming: 2 bases; junction bases outside the gene matches: 5. Per the germline V gene, CDR1 is DFQATT and CDR2 is SNEGSKA (reference sequence). The CDR3 runs to 14 residues. The CDR3 coding sequence is TGCAGTGCCCGGACTAGCGGTTCCACAGATACGCAGTATTTT. Protein sequence: CSARTSGSTDTQYF.

This clonotype came up a few times. The chain is built from TRBV5-1 and TRBJ2-7; maybe TRBD2 (5 bases). The CDR3 totals 13 residues. V was shortened by 2 bases and J by 5 bases, with 11 bases between the two germline ends. The germline V gene has CDR1 SGHRS and CDR2 YFSETQ. The CDR3 loop is CASSFRESHEQYF. Written as DNA, the CDR3 is TGCGCCAGCAGCTTCCGGGAATCTCACGAGCAGTACTTC. The full variable domain, in which reference TRBV5-1 and TRBJ2-7 provide the parts outside the CDR3, is KAGVTQTPRYLIKTRGQQVTLSCSPISGHRSVSWYQQTPGQGLQFLFEYFSETQRNKGNFPGRFSGRQFSNSRSEMNVSTLELGDSALYLCASSFRESHEQYFGPGTRLTVT.

Ten or more counts support this clonotype. The V and J genes are TRBV13 and TRBJ2-7; TRBD1 agrees at 9 bases. Germline V lookup: CDR1 PRHDT, CDR2 FYEKMQ (reference sequence). V trimming: 4 bases; J trimming: 5 bases; junction bases outside the gene matches: 6. The CDR3 is made up of 14 amino acids. The CDR3 DNA reads as TGTGCCAGCAGCTACCTGGGACAGGGAAACGAGCAGTACTTC. Encoded protein: CASSYLGQGNEQYF.

Many counts were recorded for this clonotype. The chain couples TRBV5-1 to TRBJ2-7; D possibly corresponds to TRBD1 (5 bases). The V end lost 2 bases, the J end lost 1 base, and 13 bases lay between the germline ends. Germline assignment: CDR1 SGHRS and CDR2 YFSETQ. This CDR3 has 15 residues. CDR3 DNA: TGCGCCAGCAGCTTCGAGCCAAGACAGTCCTACGAGCAGTACTTC. Its translation is CASSFEPRQSYEQYF.

This clonotype showed up many times. The gene calls are TRBV20-1 and TRBJ2-1; 8 bases agree with TRBD2. CDR1 is DFQATT, CDR2 SNEGSKA, per germline (reference sequence). The CDR3 length is 14 residues. V shed 3 bases and J 4 bases; nucleotides not matched to a gene: 5. In nucleotides, the CDR3 is TGCAGTGCTAGCCCGGGACTAGGGTACAATGAGCAGTTCTTC. This gives the protein CSASPGLGYNEQFF.

In this sample, this clonotype turned up many times. V usage is TRBV20-1 and J usage is TRBJ1-2; the match to TRBD1 covers 7 bases. CDR1 and CDR2 (germline): DFQATT, SNEGSKA (reference sequence). The CDR3 loop spans 13 amino acids. V lost 5 bases and J lost 8; bases outside the gene matches: 11. The CDR3 is CSAPTQGKFGYTF. The DNA for the CDR3 is TGCAGTGCTCCCACACAGGGGAAATTCGGCTACACCTTC.

This clonotype appeared many times. This rearrangement joins TRBV3-1 to TRBJ1-1; unclear D gene. The V gene lost 3 bases and the J gene lost 2 bases, with 7 bases spanning the gap. Germline-derived CDR1 and CDR2 are LGHDT and YNNKEL (reference sequence). The CDR3 runs 13 residues. CDR3 loop: CASSHGTNTEAFF. CDR3 DNA sequence: TGTGCCAGCAGCCATGGAACTAACACTGAAGCTTTCTTT.

The chain is built from TRBV7-9 and TRBJ2-5; 14 bases map to TRBD2. The germline V gene encodes CDR1 SEHNR and CDR2 FQNEAQ (reference sequence). V gave up 11 bases and J gave up 5 bases; unmatched junction bases: 10. This CDR3 has 15 amino acids. The CDR3 spells CAGGLAGVGGETQYF. CDR3 nucleotide sequence: TGTGCCGGGGGACTAGCGGGAGTCGGAGGCGAGACCCAGTACTTC. Based on the CDR3 plus reference TRBV7-9 and TRBJ2-5, the full variable domain is DTGVSQNPRHKITKRGQNVTFRCDPISEHNRLYWYRQTLGQGPEFLTYFQNEAQLEKSRLLSDRFSAERPKGSFSTLEIQRTEQGDSAMYLCAGGLAGVGGETQYFGPGTRLLVL.

This clonotype has ten or more counts. The chain joins TRBV12-3 or TRBV12-4 to TRBJ2-3, with 9 bases that match TRBD2. The CDR3 contains 13 residues. The V gene end was trimmed by 5 bases and the J gene end by 8 bases; junction bases not matched to a gene: 5. The CDR3 here is CASSRAGGTTQYF. Written as DNA, the CDR3 is TGTGCCAGCAGTCGCGCGGGGGGGACTACGCAGTATTTT.

This clonotype was counted at least ten times. This sequence joins TRBV6-6 and TRBJ2-1, with no clear D. From germline, CDR1 is MNHNY and CDR2 SVGAGI (reference sequence). This CDR3 is 17 amino acids long. Trimming removed 1 base from V and 0 bases from J, with 13 bases in between. The CDR3 DNA reads TGTGCCAGCAGTTACTTGGTCTCATCAAGCTCCTACAATGAGCAGTTCTTC. Protein: CASSYLVSSSSYNEQFF.

This clonotype has a count of ten or more. This chain connects TRBV3-1 to TRBJ2-1, with 7 bases fitting TRBD2. From germline, CDR1 is LGHDT and CDR2 YNNKEL (reference sequence). The CDR3 length is 18 residues. V lost 4 bases and J lost 0; bases outside the gene matches: 12. The CDR3 protein is CASSPIGTGGRSYNEQFF. In DNA form, the CDR3 reads TGTGCCAGCAGCCCCATCGGCACGGGAGGCCGCTCCTACAATGAGCAGTTCTTC.

In this sample, this clonotype turned up many times. This chain connects TRBV5-1 to TRBJ2-3; 7 nucleotides line up with TRBD2. V gave up 7 bases and J gave up 4 bases; unmatched junction bases: 9. The V gene's germline CDR1 is SGHRS and CDR2 YFSETQ. The CDR3 consists of 14 residues. The CDR3 DNA sequence: TGCGCCAGCGTTGGCGGGAGCTCCCCAGATACGCAGTATTTT. The encoded protein is CASVGGSSPDTQYF.

The chain carries TRBV20-1 and TRBJ1-3, with D tentatively TRBD1 (5 bases). The CDR3 runs to 16 residues. Germline CDR1 DFQATT, CDR2 SNEGSKA (reference sequence). V shed 8 bases and J shed 0 bases, with 20 bases lying between them. CDR3 nucleotides: TGCAGTCCCCCCCCCGGACACAGAACCTCTGGAAACACCATATATTTT. Its translation is CSPPPGHRTSGNTIYF.

J is TRBJ2-7 and V is TRBV30, with a possible D match to TRBD1 (6 bases). The CDR3 is 12 residues long. CDR1 and CDR2 (germline): GTSNPN, SVGIG (reference sequence). The V end was cut by 5 bases, the J end by 1 base, with 9 bases between. The CDR3 here is CAWGDTSYEQYF. In DNA, the CDR3 is TGTGCCTGGGGGGACACTTCCTACGAGCAGTACTTC.

This clonotype has at least ten counts. This sequence joins TRBV28 and TRBJ2-1, with 7 bases aligning to TRBD2. The germline V gene has CDR1 MDHEN and CDR2 SYDVKM. This CDR3 contains 16 residues. Unmatched junction bases numbered 14, after V lost 5 bases and J lost 7 bases. DNA of the CDR3: TGTGCCAGCAGTGGGGGGGTAGCGGTGACTAAGAATGAGCAGTTCTTC. It encodes CASSGGVAVTKNEQFF.

This rearrangement joins TRBV7-8 to TRBJ1-2; D call uncertain. Germline CDR1 and CDR2: SGHVS and FQNEAQ. CDR3 length: 15 amino acids. The germline V and J ends were trimmed by 1 base and 4 bases, with 13 bases remaining between them. The CDR3 protein is CASSLVPMGSYGYTF. For the CDR3, the DNA is TGTGCCAGCAGCTTAGTCCCGATGGGGAGCTATGGCTACACCTTC.

This clonotype was seen many times. J is TRBJ1-1 and V is TRBV18; perhaps TRBD1 as D (5 bases). Germline-derived CDR1 and CDR2 are KGHSH and LQKENI. There are 16 residues in the CDR3. Between the trimmed V and J ends, which lost 4 bases and 0 bases, there was a span of 15 bases. CDR3 residues: CASSLRQSYMNTEAFF. The DNA of the CDR3 is TGTGCCAGCTCACTCCGACAGAGTTACATGAACACTGAAGCTTTCTTT.

There are a few counts of this clonotype. The chain carries TRBV20-1 and TRBJ2-2, with 10 nucleotides matching TRBD2. The CDR3 is 17 residues long. Germline loops: CDR1 DFQATT, CDR2 SNEGSKA (reference sequence). Trimming removed 3 bases from V and 2 bases from J; junction bases left unmatched: 9. The CDR3 DNA is TGCAGTGCTAGCCCCGGACTAGCGGCAGCCAACACCGGGGAGCTGTTTTTT. It specifies CSASPGLAAANTGELFF.

There are many counts of this clonotype. The J gene is TRBJ2-2, the V gene TRBV5-1; D gene ambiguous. Between the trimmed V and J ends, which lost 0 bases and 6 bases, there was a span of 3 bases. The CDR3 is 12 amino acids. Germline values: CDR1 SGHRS, CDR2 YFSETQ. The CDR3 sequence is CASSLVSGELFF. CDR3 DNA: TGCGCCAGCAGCTTGGTGTCCGGGGAGCTGTTTTTT.

The table lists this clonotype with many counts. This chain links TRBV6-1 with TRBJ1-1; D might be TRBD1 (5 bases). V was shortened by 4 bases and J by 1 base, with 10 bases between the two germline ends. This CDR3 has 14 residues. Germline assignment: CDR1 MNHNS and CDR2 SASEGT. The CDR3 nucleotides read TGTGCCAGCAGTGGCCAGGGCGGGAACACTGAAGCTTTCTTT. Protein product: CASSGQGGNTEAFF.

This clonotype was observed a few times. The chain joins TRBV6-1 to TRBJ2-1, with D uncertain. Trimming took off 1 base at V and 4 bases at J, with 8 bases between the two ends. Germline loops: CDR1 MNHNS, CDR2 SASEGT. This CDR3 contains 14 residues. CDR3 amino acids: CASSEGQEYNEQFF. CDR3 in DNA: TGTGCCAGCAGTGAAGGGCAGGAATACAATGAGCAGTTCTTC.

V and J are TRBV18 and TRBJ2-7, with D uncertain. CDR3 size: 13 residues. V was shortened by 4 bases and J by 5 bases, with 12 bases between the two germline ends. CDR1 and CDR2 (germline): KGHSH, LQKENI. The CDR3 is CASSRLPLDEQYF. The CDR3 DNA sequence: TGTGCCAGCTCACGACTCCCGCTAGACGAGCAGTACTTC. The variable domain in full, with the rest retrieved from reference TRBV18 and TRBJ2-7, is NAGVMQNPRHLVRRRGQEARLRCSPMKGHSHVYWYRQLPEEGLKFMVYLQKENIIDESGMPKERFSAEFPKEGPSILRIQQVVRGDSAAYFCASSRLPLDEQYFGPGTRLTVT.

This rearrangement joins TRBV11-2 to TRBJ2-2; TRBD2 agrees at 10 bases. Germline loops: CDR1 SGHAT, CDR2 FQNNGV. The CDR3 sequence is 16 residues long. The V gene end was trimmed by 5 bases and the J gene end by 4 bases; junction bases not matched to a gene: 7. The CDR3 here is CASSLAGVGSTGELFF. CDR3 DNA sequence: TGTGCCAGCAGCCTAGCGGGAGTAGGTAGCACCGGGGAGCTGTTTTTT.

This clonotype was recorded a few times. The rearrangement links TRBV27 to TRBJ1-2, with 7 bases identical to TRBD1. V was clipped by 3 bases and J by 7 bases; unmatched bases: 11. The CDR3 covers 15 residues. Per germline, CDR1 MNHEY and CDR2 SMNVEV (reference sequence). CDR3 amino acids: CASSLRGGGLGGYTF. CDR3 DNA sequence: TGTGCCAGCAGTTTGCGGGGAGGGGGCTTGGGTGGCTACACCTTC.